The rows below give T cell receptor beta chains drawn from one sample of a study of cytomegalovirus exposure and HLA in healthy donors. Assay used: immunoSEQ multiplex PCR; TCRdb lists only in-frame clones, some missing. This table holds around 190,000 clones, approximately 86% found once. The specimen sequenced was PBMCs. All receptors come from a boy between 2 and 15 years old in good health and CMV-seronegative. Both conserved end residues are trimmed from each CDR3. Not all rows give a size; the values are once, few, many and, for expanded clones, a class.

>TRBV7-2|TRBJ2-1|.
ASSTRASNNEQF
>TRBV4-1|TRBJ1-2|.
ASSLVYRENYGYT
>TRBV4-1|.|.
ASSQRQGLPYEQY
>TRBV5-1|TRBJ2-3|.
ASSPWPQAGTDTQY
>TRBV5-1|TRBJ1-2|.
ASSGQGDYGYT
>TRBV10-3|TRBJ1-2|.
AISESGGANGYT
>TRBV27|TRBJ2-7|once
ASSEDRGNHEQY
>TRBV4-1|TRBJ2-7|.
ASSQVRESYEQY
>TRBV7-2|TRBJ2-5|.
ASSSKSTSGGRVTQY
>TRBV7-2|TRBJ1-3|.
ASSLSGNSGNTIY
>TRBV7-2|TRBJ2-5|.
ASSLEGRFLPPETQY
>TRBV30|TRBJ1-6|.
AWVPLSSYNSPLH
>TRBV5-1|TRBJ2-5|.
ASSLEGGIGTQY
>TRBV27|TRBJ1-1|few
ASSFSAGWTEAF
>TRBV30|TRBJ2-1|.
ACGRAGGVGEQF
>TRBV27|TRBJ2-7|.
ASRQGQYEQY
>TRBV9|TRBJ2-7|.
ASSVGATEQY
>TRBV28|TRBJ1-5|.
ASILGAGLNQPQH
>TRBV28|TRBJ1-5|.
ASSSWGDRGSQPQH
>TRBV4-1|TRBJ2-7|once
ASSQGAGGRDEQY
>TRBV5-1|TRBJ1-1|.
ASSLQANTEAF
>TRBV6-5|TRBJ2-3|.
ASSYPPTSTDTQY
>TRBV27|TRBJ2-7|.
ASSFGRELPYEQY
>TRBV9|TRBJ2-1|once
ASSGTGGNEQF
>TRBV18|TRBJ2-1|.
ASSLRQGDEQF
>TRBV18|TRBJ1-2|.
ASSPPNSGYT
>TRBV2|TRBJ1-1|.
ASSEGGLGDTEAF
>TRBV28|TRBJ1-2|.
ASSPRRDRGYGYT
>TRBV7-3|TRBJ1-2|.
ASSSGQSVGYT
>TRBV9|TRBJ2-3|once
ASSVLTVRGDTQY
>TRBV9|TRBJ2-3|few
ASSVGGLGTDTQY
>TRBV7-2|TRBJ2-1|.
ASSVGGGTGMNEQF
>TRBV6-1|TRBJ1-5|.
ASSEAPRVSNQPQH
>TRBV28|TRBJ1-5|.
ASSLIREPQH
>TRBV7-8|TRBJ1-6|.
ASSPYPAAGAFSPLH